One sample yielded the 14 T cell receptor beta chains listed below, sequenced in a study of siplizumab effects on memory and regulatory T cells. The table came from immunoSEQ multiplex PCR; TCRdb's copy has only in-frame clones and leaves some out. The sample includes 60,000 to 80,000 clones, 83% of them seen just once. The sequenced material came from memory CD4+ T cells sorted from blood. Source of these receptors: a human donor in good health.

V usage is TRBV9 and J usage is TRBJ1-3; D unresolved. Germline V gives CDR1 SGDLS, CDR2 YYNGEE. The CDR3 spans 14 residues. V lost 0 bases and J 7 bases, leaving 11 bases between the germline ends. CDR3 in amino acids: CASSVATASNTIYF. CDR3 DNA: TGTGCCAGCAGCGTAGCCACAGCAAGCAACACCATATATTTT.

V and J are TRBV6-5 and TRBJ2-7; tentative D call: TRBD2 (6 bases). The CDR3 sequence is 15 residues long. V lost 2 bases and J 1 base, leaving 12 bases between the germline ends. Germline V gene lookup returns CDR1 MNHEY and CDR2 SVGAGI. The CDR3 sequence: CASSYVSSASYEQYF. In DNA form, the CDR3 reads TGTGCCAGCAGTTACGTATCTAGCGCATCCTACGAGCAGTACTTC.

The chain uses TRBV6-5 and TRBJ2-7; D not certain. Germline assignment: CDR1 MNHEY and CDR2 SVGAGI. The CDR3 has 14 residues. V shed 6 bases and J shed 3 bases, with 15 bases lying between them. DNA for the CDR3: TGTGCCAGCAGGCGACGACGGACGGACTACGAGCAGTACTTC. Amino acid sequence: CASRRRRTDYEQYF.

The chain links TRBV6-1 to TRBJ1-1; 7 bases agree with TRBD1. The CDR3 extends over 13 amino acids. The germline gives CDR1 MNHNS, CDR2 SASEGT. Germline trimming cut 9 bases from V and 8 bases from J; bases unmatched to any gene: 12. CDR3 amino acids: CASGLGGGLEAFF. In nucleotides, the CDR3 is TGTGCCAGTGGACTGGGAGGGGGCTTGGAAGCTTTCTTT.

The chain employs TRBV9 and TRBJ2-3; D remains ambiguous. Trimming pared 1 base from V and 3 bases from J, leaving 6 bases between. CDR3 size: 13 residues. CDR1 and CDR2 (germline): SGDLS, YYNGEE. Written as DNA, the CDR3 is TGTGCCAGCAGCGTACCTCCGACAGATACGCAGTATTTT. The encoded protein is CASSVPPTDTQYF.

The rearrangement joins TRBV10-1 to TRBJ2-7, with TRBD2 matching over 8 bases. The CDR3 has 14 residues. With V trimmed by 3 bases and J by 5 bases, 6 bases remained unmatched. Germline V gene lookup returns CDR1 WNHNN and CDR2 SYGVQD (reference sequence). For the CDR3, the DNA is TGCGCCAGCAGTGAAGTGAGCGGGAGTAACGAGCAGTACTTC. Translated, it gives CASSEVSGSNEQYF.

V usage is TRBV19 and J usage is TRBJ2-6; D remains ambiguous. CDR1 is LNHDA, CDR2 SQIVND, per germline (reference sequence). Trimming removed 3 bases from V and 0 bases from J, with 6 bases in between. The CDR3 extends over 15 amino acids. The CDR3 spells CASSILTSGANVLTF. CDR3 sequence (DNA): TGTGCCAGTAGTATTCTTACCTCTGGGGCCAACGTCCTGACTTTC.

The rearrangement uses TRBV4-1 and TRBJ2-5, with D tentatively TRBD2 (5 bases). The CDR3 runs to 14 residues. The V end was cut by 4 bases, the J end by 10 bases, with 19 bases between. The germline V gene has CDR1 MGHRA and CDR2 YSYEKL. For the CDR3, the DNA is TGCGCCAGCAGCCCCTCGGGCCCCGTGAGGGACCAGTACTTC. This encodes CASSPSGPVRDQYF.

The chain combines TRBV10-3 with TRBJ2-7; D call uncertain. The CDR3 runs to 11 residues. Germline V CDR1 and CDR2: ENHRY, SYGVKD. The ends were cut back, 3 bases at V and 3 bases at J, with 3 bases in the middle. CDR3 nucleotides: TGTGCCATCAGTGACTTCTACGAGCAGTACTTC. Residues: CAISDFYEQYF.

The chain links TRBV7-2 to TRBJ2-5; tentative D call: TRBD2 (7 bases). V lost 6 bases, J lost 5 bases, and 16 bases lay in between. Looked up from germline, CDR1 is SGHTA and CDR2 is FQGNSA. The CDR3 spans 14 residues. CDR3 nucleotide sequence: TGTGCCAGCAGACGGGGGGCAGGATCTGAGACCCAGTACTTC. It encodes CASRRGAGSETQYF.

The V and J genes are TRBV19 and TRBJ2-2; 9 positions agree with TRBD1. The V gene's germline CDR1 is LNHDA and CDR2 SQIVND (reference sequence). With V trimmed by 7 bases and J by 4 bases, 10 bases remained unmatched. This CDR3 has 16 amino acids. CDR3 protein: CASKGVDRGFTGELFF. The CDR3 region has the DNA TGTGCCAGTAAGGGAGTGGACAGGGGATTCACCGGGGAGCTGTTTTTT.

The V gene is TRBV5-1, the J gene TRBJ2-3, with D maybe TRBD1 (6 bases). V was shortened by 4 bases and J by 3 bases, with 15 bases between the two germline ends. This CDR3 is 15 amino acids long. The germline V gene encodes CDR1 SGHRS and CDR2 YFSETQ. The CDR3 loop reads CASSLQGLGTDTQYF. CDR3 DNA sequence: TGCGCCAGCAGCCTACAGGGTTTAGGAACAGATACGCAGTATTTT.

This clone was recorded only once. The chain carries TRBV5-4 and TRBJ1-2, with 7 positions matching TRBD1. The V gene end was trimmed by 0 bases and the J gene end by 7 bases; junction bases not matched to a gene: 9. CDR1 and CDR2 from the germline V gene are SGHNT and YYREEE (reference sequence). The CDR3 is made up of 15 amino acids. CDR3 protein: CASSLVQGGLAGYTF. The CDR3 coding sequence is TGTGCCAGCAGCTTGGTTCAGGGGGGACTCGCTGGCTACACCTTC.

V is TRBV27 and J is TRBJ2-7; TRBD1 matches at 7 bases. This CDR3 is built from 15 residues. Germline-derived CDR1 and CDR2 are MNHEY and SMNVEV (reference sequence). With V trimmed by 5 bases and J by 1 base, 8 bases remained unmatched. CDR3 sequence: CASSEMGQKSYEQYF. DNA of the CDR3: TGTGCCAGCAGTGAAATGGGACAGAAATCCTACGAGCAGTACTTC.